This section outlines one T cell receptor (beta chain) sequence together with its context. The data originate from a study of blood T cell repertoires in COVID-19. CDR1 and CDR2 from the germline V gene are LNHDA and SQIVND (reference sequence). Between the trimmed V and J ends, which lost 3 bases and 9 bases, there was a span of 10 bases. This CDR3 has 12 amino acids. Assay used: immunoSEQ multiplex PCR; TCRdb lists only in-frame clones, some missing. The table includes around 40,000 clones, more than 75% detected once. Sequencing used peripheral blood. The sequence derives from a man in his forties or fifties with COVID-19, enrolled during active disease. This chain links TRBV19 with TRBJ2-3; D may be TRBD2 (5 bases). CDR3 bases: TGTGCCAGTAGTATGAAGGCGGGCACGCAGTATTTT. This codes for CASSMKAGTQYF.